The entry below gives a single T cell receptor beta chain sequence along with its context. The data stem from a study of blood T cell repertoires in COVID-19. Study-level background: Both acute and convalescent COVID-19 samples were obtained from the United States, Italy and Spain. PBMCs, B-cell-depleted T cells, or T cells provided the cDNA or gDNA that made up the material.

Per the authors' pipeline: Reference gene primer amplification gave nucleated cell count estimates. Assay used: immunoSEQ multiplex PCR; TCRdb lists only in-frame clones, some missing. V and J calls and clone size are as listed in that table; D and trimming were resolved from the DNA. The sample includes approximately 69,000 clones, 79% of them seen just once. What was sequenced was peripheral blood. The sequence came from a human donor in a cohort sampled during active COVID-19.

DNA for the CDR3: TGTGCCAGCAGTTTTAGGGGTCGGGACAGGGACCAAGAGACCCAGTACTTC. Encoded protein: CASSFRGRDRDQETQYF. The chain joins TRBV27 to TRBJ2-5, with 9 positions matching TRBD1. Germline assignment: CDR1 MNHEY and CDR2 SMNVEV (reference sequence). Trimming removed 3 bases from V and 0 bases from J; junction bases left unmatched: 8. The CDR3 runs to 17 residues.